Sequencing of this T cell receptor (beta chain) was carried out in a study of cytomegalovirus exposure and HLA in healthy donors (dated by TCRdb to 2017 to 2019). Some background on the complete study: The 700 or so repertoires of the first cohort and the 95 to 150 validation repertoires were produced on the same platform, according to a later analysis. The study was designed to test whether signatures of past pathogen exposure could be identified by cataloging public T cell receptors. Along with the roughly 700-subject first cohort, a separate validation cohort of 120 different subjects was used. To predict cytomegalovirus infection status, the study brought together high-throughput TCR immunosequencing, statistical association of individual TCRs with disease status, and machine learning. Here is what the overall study found, with its caveats: In vitro tests confirmed that a few of the cytomegalovirus-associated TCR beta chains recognize cytomegalovirus antigens. A later analysis found that TCRs clustered in the first cohort also tended to co-occur in the approximately 120 validation repertoires, with 90% to 95% of cluster scores above 0. In both the original and validation cohorts, the classifier was reported to diagnose cytomegalovirus status with high specificity and sensitivity. According to the authors, the approach could potentially be generalized to other disease states and immunological phenotypes. A total of roughly 160 TCR beta chains were listed by the study as associated with cytomegalovirus. Most TCR sequences were observed very rarely across donors, whereas some public TCRs were present in many individuals. All 120 or so repertoires were used to score co-occurrence in the validation cohort in a later analysis, because that analysis had no HLA typing for the cohort.

Turning to this clone: Its antigen remains undetermined. The input lacks base qualities; no much larger clone sits a single base away.

Separate from the approximately 730-subject first cohort, the validation cohort of some 130 subjects was the group to which the donors belonged. Libraries came from the immunoSEQ multiplex PCR assay. On the study's bioinformatics: To diagnose cytomegalovirus status from the catalog of TCR beta chain sequences, a statistical classification framework was built. The table comes from immuneACCESS by way of TCRdb, which keeps in-frame sequences with V and J called. Part of the clones is missing from these tables; in studies checked, under half for an unresolved V gene and the rest for unknown reasons. V and J calls and clone size are as listed in that table; D and trimming were resolved from the DNA. For this sample there are 150,000 to 200,000 clones; approximately 83% appear just once. The biggest ten clones account for 2.8% of the sample. In the germline V gene, CDR1 corresponds to MGHRA and CDR2 to YSYEKL. Cut back by 6 bases and 1 base, the V and J ends lie 18 bases apart. Reading from cysteine to phenylalanine, the CDR3 counts 16 amino acids. Only the CDR3 DNA is retained, 48 bases long and in frame from the first base.

The sequencing sample was made of PBMCs. The rearrangement combines TRBV4-1 with TRBJ1-1; possibly the D gene is TRBD1, per 5 matching bases. The TCR comes from a woman under 30 in good health and CMV-seropositive. The CDR3 protein: CASSPPWNQGNTEAFF. In nucleotide form, the sequence is TGCGCCAGCAGTCCCCCCTGGAACCAGGGGAACACTGAAGCTTTCTTT.